These 23 T cell receptor beta chains were all obtained from the same sample, sequenced in a study of blood T cells in healthy people across ages. PCR was performed a second time for roughly 7 to 12 cycles using a sample-barcoded 5' primer and a J-beta primer mix. TCRdb ran MiXCR on the 5' RACE reads and lists one entry per CDR3 protein. This sample has about 800,000 distinct CDR3 sequences, with roughly 25% found just once. This sample also appeared in a second study, on T cells of mothers and their children.

Sequences were obtained from blood. These receptors came from a boy aged 5-17 years in good health.

The CDR3 DNA reads as TGTGCCAGCAGCAAAGCGCTTGGACTAGCGGTGATGCCTAGCCAAAACATTCAGTACTTC. Translating gives CASSKALGLAVMPSQNIQYF. V is TRBV21-1 and J is TRBJ2-4; the D call in the table, TRBD2, was not verified against the DNA. TRBV21-1 counts as a pseudogene. There are 20 residues in the CDR3.

At least ten counts were recorded for this clonotype. The chain recombines TRBV20-1 with TRBJ2-1, with 14 bases identical to TRBD2. The CDR3 contains 17 residues. The germline CDR1 and CDR2 sequences are DFQATT and SNEGSKA (reference sequence). V was clipped by 1 base and J by 5 bases; unmatched bases: 7. The CDR3 reads CSARVIGLAGGDNEQFF. Here the CDR3 DNA reads TGCAGTGCTAGAGTAATCGGACTAGCGGGAGGCGACAATGAGCAGTTCTTC.

The chain has TRBV28 and TRBJ2-7, with 11 nucleotides matching TRBD1. J gave up 0 bases and V 1 base, and 2 bases lay outside the gene matches. The CDR3 is made up of 16 amino acids. Germline assignment: CDR1 MDHEN and CDR2 SYDVKM. CDR3 in amino acids: CASSLFGTGGSYEQYF. Written as DNA, the CDR3 is TGTGCCAGCAGTTTATTCGGGACAGGGGGCTCCTACGAGCAGTACTTC.

This clonotype occurred a few times. The chain uses TRBV29-1 and TRBJ2-5, with TRBD2 matching 12 bases. TRBJ2-1 explains the end of the DNA better; the J call may be wrong. CDR1 is SQVTM, CDR2 ANQGSEA, per germline. This CDR3 is 15 amino acids long. CDR3 DNA: TGCAGCGTTGGTACTAGCGGGGGGTTTGGGAATGAGCAGTTCTTC. Protein product: CSVGTSGGFGNEQFF.

The gene calls are TRBV7-9 and TRBJ2-6; 10 bases line up with TRBD1. Germline assignment: CDR1 SEHNR and CDR2 FQNEAQ (reference sequence). There are 17 residues in the CDR3. With 6 bases clipped from V and 4 bases from J, the junction kept 9 bases outside the gene matches. The CDR3 is CASRSGTGESGANVLTF. DNA of the CDR3: TGTGCCAGCAGATCCGGGACAGGGGAATCCGGGGCCAACGTCCTGACTTTC.

V usage is TRBV29-1 and J usage is TRBJ1-5; D is ambiguous. V was pared by 7 bases and J by 7 bases, with 17 bases between. Germline V CDR1 and CDR2: SQVTM, ANQGSEA. The CDR3 contains 13 residues. The CDR3 region is CSACYGKGQPQHF. For the CDR3, the DNA is TGCAGCGCTTGCTACGGGAAGGGCCAGCCCCAGCATTTT. Full variable domain (rest looked up from reference TRBV29-1 and TRBJ1-5): SAVISQKPSRDICQRGTSLTIQCQVDSQVTMMFWYRQQPGQSLTLIATANQGSEATYESGFVIDKFPISRPNLTFSTLTVSNMSPEDSSIYLCSACYGKGQPQHFGDGTRLSIL.

This clonotype came up a few times. This rearrangement joins TRBV10-3 to TRBJ2-5; D ambiguous. The ends were cut back, 3 bases at V and 4 bases at J, with 6 bases in the middle. Germline V gene sequence: CDR1 ENHRY, CDR2 SYGVKD. The CDR3 is 12 residues long. Here the CDR3 reads CAISDPLETQYF. The CDR3 nucleotides read TGTGCCATCAGTGACCCGTTAGAGACCCAGTACTTC.

This clonotype was counted between two and nine times. The rearrangement links TRBV27 to TRBJ2-3; 12 bases agree with TRBD2. The ends lost 4 bases at V and 2 bases at J; junction bases unmatched: 4. The germline V gene has CDR1 MNHEY and CDR2 SMNVEV (reference sequence). This CDR3 is built from 16 residues. The CDR3 DNA sequence: TGTGCCAGCAGTTCCGGGACTAGCGGGCTCACAGATACGCAGTATTTT. Its translation is CASSSGTSGLTDTQYF.

This chain links TRBV7-9 with TRBJ2-5; D not resolved. This CDR3 comprises 13 residues. Germline V CDR1 and CDR2: SEHNR, FQNEAQ (reference sequence). The V gene lost 5 bases and the J gene lost 1 base, with 8 bases spanning the gap. The DNA of the CDR3 is TGTGCCAGCAGCCCTAAGCTCCAAGAGACCCAGTACTTC. Residues: CASSPKLQETQYF.

This chain uses TRBV3-1 with TRBJ1-2, with 10 bases that match TRBD1. The CDR3 consists of 14 residues. Germline CDR1 and CDR2: LGHDT and YNNKEL (reference sequence). The trim removed 3 bases at V and 6 bases at J, leaving 4 bases unmatched. The CDR3: CASSQRQGANGYTF. The CDR3 DNA reads TGTGCCAGCAGCCAGCGACAGGGGGCTAATGGCTACACCTTC.

The chain carries TRBV27 and TRBJ2-7, with D possibly being TRBD1 (5 bases). Germline lookup yields CDR1 MNHEY and CDR2 SMNVEV (reference sequence). Trimming removed 3 bases from V and 4 bases from J, with 16 bases in between. This CDR3 is built from 15 residues. This CDR3 is CASSFRGALQYEQYF. Written as DNA, the CDR3 is TGTGCCAGCAGTTTTAGGGGCGCCTTGCAGTACGAGCAGTACTTC.

The chain has TRBV28 and TRBJ2-5; tentative D call: TRBD1 (5 bases). The DNA end lines up better with TRBJ2-7; the J call may be wrong. CDR1 and CDR2 (germline): MDHEN, SYDVKM. The length of the CDR3 is 14 residues. The CDR3 sequence is CASSLFREVYEQYF. The CDR3, as DNA: TGTGCCAGCAGTTTATTCAGGGAAGTCTACGAGCAGTACTTC.

This clonotype was detected only a few times. CDR3 sequence: CASSPRPSAVTQYF. CDR3 sequence (DNA): TGTGCCAGCTCACCAAGACCTAGCGCCGTTACGCAGTATTTT. V usage is TRBV18 and J usage is TRBJ2-3, with D possibly matching TRBD2 (6 bases). CDR3 length: 14 amino acids. The ends were cut back, 2 bases at V and 8 bases at J, with 14 bases in the middle. From germline, CDR1 is KGHSH and CDR2 LQKENI.

This clonotype showed up just a few times. The chain employs TRBV19 and TRBJ1-5, with D hard to call. The CDR3 is 14 residues long. In germline, CDR1 is LNHDA, CDR2 SQIVND (reference sequence). The ends were cut back, 2 bases at V and 5 bases at J, with 10 bases in the middle. For the CDR3, the DNA is TGTGCCAGTAGTATATGGGGTGGGGATCAGCCCCAGCATTTT. This sequence encodes CASSIWGGDQPQHF.

In this sample, this clonotype turned up a few times. In DNA form, the CDR3 reads TGTGCCAGCAGTGAAGCACCTAGCGGGGGCTTAGGGCAGTACTTC. Translated, it gives CASSEAPSGGLGQYF. The genes are TRBV2 and TRBJ2-7; 10 bases are shared with TRBD2. The CDR3 extends over 15 amino acids. Looked up from germline, CDR1 is SNHLY and CDR2 is FYNNEI. The V and J ends lost 0 bases and 9 bases, in that order; junction bases with no gene match: 8.

This clonotype was counted between two and nine times. This sequence joins TRBV4-2 and TRBJ2-7, with TRBD2 matching 11 bases. V was clipped by 0 bases and J by 2 bases; unmatched bases: 9. The CDR3 is 18 amino acids. Germline V lookup: CDR1 LGHNA, CDR2 YNFKEQ. The CDR3 DNA follows: TGTGCCAGCAGCCAAGATTCCTCGACTAGCGGGAACCCCTACGAGCAGTACTTC. It specifies CASSQDSSTSGNPYEQYF.

The chain uses TRBV29-1 and TRBJ2-5, with D perhaps TRBD1 (5 bases). The J call is uncertain, as TRBJ2-1 better fits the DNA end. The CDR3 has 11 amino acids. CDR1 SQVTM and CDR2 ANQGSEA come from the germline V gene. This chain's CDR3 is CSVDWGLIQFF. In nucleotides, the CDR3 is TGCAGCGTTGACTGGGGCCTTATTCAGTTCTTC.

The rearrangement links TRBV2 to TRBJ2-5; no clear D gene. V lost 4 bases and J 5 bases, leaving 11 bases between the germline ends. CDR1 SNHLY and CDR2 FYNNEI come from the germline V gene. This CDR3 comprises 13 residues. CDR3 coding DNA: TGTGCCAGCAGTGCTGGGGAAAGCGAGACCCAGTACTTC. It specifies CASSAGESETQYF.

This clonotype was counted between two and nine times. The gene calls are TRBV10-3 and TRBJ2-3; D gene uncertain. Trimming pared 0 bases from V and 0 bases from J, leaving 4 bases between. Germline V gives CDR1 ENHRY, CDR2 SYGVKD. This CDR3 comprises 14 residues. CDR3 loop: CAISESLSTDTQYF. The CDR3 DNA is TGTGCCATCAGTGAGTCTCTGAGCACAGATACGCAGTATTTT.

This rearrangement joins TRBV21-1 to TRBJ1-2; the table's D call, TRBD1, has no DNA check behind it. TRBV21-1 corresponds to a pseudogene. This CDR3 spans 17 amino acids. CDR3 sequence: CASSKNQYRGWNYGYTF. Written as DNA, the CDR3 is TGTGCCAGCAGCAAAAATCAGTACAGGGGGTGGAACTATGGCTACACCTTC.

The chain links TRBV29-1 to TRBJ2-7; D not resolved. The CDR3 runs to 13 residues. V was trimmed by 0 bases and J by 3 bases, leaving 9 bases between them. Germline CDR1 and CDR2: SQVTM and ANQGSEA. CDR3 nucleotide sequence: TGCAGCGTTGAAGATGGTCTAAGCTACGAGCAGTACTTC. It yields the protein CSVEDGLSYEQYF.

The J gene is TRBJ1-4, the V gene TRBV29-1; no firm D call. From germline, CDR1 is SQVTM and CDR2 ANQGSEA. The CDR3 length is 13 residues. With 4 bases removed from V and 3 bases from J, the gap between germline ends came to 9 bases. CDR3 in amino acids: CSVAESPNEKLFF. In nucleotides, the CDR3 is TGCAGCGTTGCGGAATCACCTAATGAAAAACTGTTTTTT.

The CDR3, as DNA: TGCGCCAGCAGCCAAAGGACAATGGAGACCCAGTACTTC. Translation gives CASSQRTMETQYF. The genes are TRBV4-3 and TRBJ2-5; D is possibly TRBD1 (5 bases). This CDR3 is built from 13 residues. The germline V gene encodes CDR1 LGHNA and CDR2 YSLEER. The V end was cut by 2 bases, the J end by 5 bases, with 9 bases between.